One and the same sample provided the 4 T cell receptor beta chains below, sequenced in a study of T cells in Graves' hyperthyroidism and ophthalmopathy. Authors of the study amplified TCR beta CDR3 regions from RNA transcripts. HTBI primers were employed in a first-round RT-PCR of the TCR CDR3. TCRdb itself ran the multiplex PCR reads through MiXCR, one entry per CDR3 protein. The sample records 300,000 to 450,000 distinct CDR3 sequences, roughly 12% being singletons. Material: blood. The receptor set was obtained from a young man with Graves' hyperthyroidism that later progressed to Graves' ophthalmopathy.

This chain joins TRBV6-1 and TRBJ2-7; 9 bases match TRBD1. V was pared by 3 bases and J by 1 base, with 13 bases of the junction left unmatched. Germline V gene lookup returns CDR1 MNHNS and CDR2 SASEGT. This CDR3 has 18 residues. The CDR3 nucleotides are TGTGCCAGCAGTGAGAATCCCCCCCTGACAGGGGGTTCCTACGAGCAGTACTTC. Its protein product is CASSENPPLTGGSYEQYF.

In regard to this clonotype: A read error may produce the germline difference seen at one junction end. The chain combines TRBV5-1 with TRBJ1-1, with D perhaps matching TRBD1 (5 bases). The germline V gene encodes CDR1 SGHRS and CDR2 YFSETQ. The CDR3 totals 14 residues. The CDR3 loop reads CASSWGQANTEAFF. In nucleotides, the CDR3 is TGTGCCAGCAGCTGGGGCCAAGCGAACACTGAAGCTTTCTTT. The full variable domain, its missing parts supplied by reference TRBV5-1 and TRBJ1-1, is KAGVTQTPRYLIKTRGQQVTLSCSPISGHRSVSWYQQTPGQGLQFLFEYFSETQRNKGNFPGRFSGRQFSNSRSEMNVSTLELGDSALYLCASSWGQANTEAFFGQGTRLTVV.

This clonotype came up a few times. This chain uses TRBV25-1 with TRBJ1-5, with D perhaps TRBD1 (5 bases). The CDR3 is 15 amino acids. V was trimmed by 3 bases and J by 7 bases, leaving 16 bases between them. Germline assignment: CDR1 MGHDK and CDR2 SYGVNS. CDR3 amino acids: CASSEVGTPGQPQHF. The CDR3 region has the DNA TGTGCCAGCAGTGAGGTCGGGACCCCCGGCCAGCCCCAGCATTTT. Filled out from reference TRBV25-1 and TRBJ1-5, the complete variable domain reads EADIYQTPRYLVIGTGKKITLECSQTMGHDKMYWYQQDPGMELHLIHYSYGVNSTEKGDLSSESTVSRIRTEHFPLTLESARPSHTSQYLCASSEVGTPGQPQHFGDGTRLSIL.

This sequence joins TRBV13 and TRBJ2-3; D uncertain. V dropped 5 bases and J dropped 4 bases, with 13 bases sitting between them. The CDR3 has 14 residues. Germline V lookup: CDR1 PRHDT, CDR2 FYEKMQ (reference sequence). The CDR3 region has the DNA TGTGCCAGCAGCCCTTATTTCCGGGCAGATACGCAGTATTTT. Protein product: CASSPYFRADTQYF.